These T cell receptor beta chains were read from a single sample in a study of T cells in Graves' hyperthyroidism and ophthalmopathy. Each CDR3 protein gets one entry after TCRdb re-called the multiplex PCR reads with MiXCR. The top ten clones hold roughly 9.6% of a sample with more than 300,000 distinct CDR3 sequences, approximately 15% of them seen once. Sequenced material: blood. The source of these receptors is a woman between 55 and 75 years old with Graves' hyperthyroidism. CDR3s include the opening cysteine and the closing phenylalanine or tryptophan. A D gene is named only where the DNA matches it firmly. Some rows mark clone size as missing; the rest say once, few, many or name a class of expanded clone.

d_gene: -; j_gene: TRBJ2-1; abundance: many; v_gene: TRBV2; CDR3nt: TGTGCCAGCAGTGAAGATAGCGCCGTTAACAATGAGCAGTTCTTC; CDR3aa: CASSEDSAVNNEQFF
d_gene: TRBD1; j_gene: TRBJ2-3; abundance: many; v_gene: TRBV7-9; CDR3nt: TGTGCCAGCAGCTTAGTGGGCCAGGGGGCGACAGATACGCAGTATTTT; CDR3aa: CASSLVGQGATDTQYF
d_gene: -; j_gene: TRBJ1-2; abundance: -; v_gene: TRBV10-3; CDR3nt: TGTGCCATCAGTGAGATACGGGAGGATGGCTACACCTTC; CDR3aa: CAISEIREDGYTF
d_gene: -; j_gene: TRBJ2-3; abundance: -; v_gene: TRBV4-1; CDR3nt: TGCGCCAGCAGCCCTCGTCCATTCCGGGGGGCCCGCACAGATACGCAGTATTTT; CDR3aa: CASSPRPFRGARTDTQYF
d_gene: -; j_gene: TRBJ2-7; abundance: many; v_gene: TRBV7-7; CDR3nt: TGTGCTAGCAGCTTAGCTCGGTGGGACGAGCAGTACTTC; CDR3aa: CASSLARWDEQYF
d_gene: -; j_gene: TRBJ2-4; abundance: many; v_gene: TRBV12-3/TRBV12-4; CDR3nt: TGTGCCAGCAGTCCCACGACGGGAATTCAGTACTTC; CDR3aa: CASSPTTGIQYF
d_gene: TRBD1; j_gene: TRBJ2-3; abundance: many; v_gene: TRBV27; CDR3nt: TGTGCCAGCAGTGACAGGGGGTATTCAGATGCGCAGTATTTT; CDR3aa: CASSDRGYSDAQYF
d_gene: TRBD2; j_gene: TRBJ2-3; abundance: few; v_gene: TRBV6-1; CDR3nt: TGTGCCAGCAGTGGGACTAGCGTTGGCACAGATACGCAGTATTTT; CDR3aa: CASSGTSVGTDTQYF
d_gene: TRBD2; j_gene: TRBJ2-1; abundance: once; v_gene: TRBV30; CDR3nt: TGTGCCTGGTCACTAGCGGGAGGGTACAATGAGCAGTTCTTC; CDR3aa: CAWSLAGGYNEQFF
d_gene: TRBD1; j_gene: TRBJ2-1; abundance: many; v_gene: TRBV2; CDR3nt: TGTGCCAGCAGTCCTCTTCTTTTGACAGGGGATTCCTACAATGAGCAGTTCTTC; CDR3aa: CASSPLLLTGDSYNEQFF